This TCR beta chain appears in the sequencing data of a study of cytomegalovirus exposure and HLA in healthy donors. Study in general: Drawn from HLA-typed donors, tens of millions of unique TCRs were held in an early data release.

The germline V gene encodes CDR1 MDHEN and CDR2 SYDVKM. V lost 5 bases and J 2 bases, leaving 12 bases between the germline ends. The CDR3 runs 14 residues. The PCR made use of 60 Vbeta and 13 Jbeta primers. TCRdb's table, derived via immunoSEQ multiplex PCR, lists solely in-frame clones and lacks some. The table includes about 270,000 clones, around 86% detected once. Study-wide results and caveats: A later analysis linked a missense variant in DCLRE1C to the trimming of TCR beta V and J genes.

This clone was seen only a few times. The antigen remains unidentified. The receptor was isolated from a man between 40 and 49 years old in good health and CMV-seropositive. What was sequenced was PBMCs. The rearrangement links TRBV28 to TRBJ1-1, with D tentatively TRBD1 (5 bases). In DNA, the CDR3 is TGTGCCAGCAGTAGGGGAGGAGGTAACACTGAAGCTTTCTTT. It is translated as CASSRGGGNTEAFF.